The 26 T cell receptor beta chains listed next were all sequenced from one sample in a study of blood T cell repertoires in COVID-19. Measured with immunoSEQ multiplex PCR; TCRdb has only the in-frame clones, and not every one. The sample includes 15,000 to 20,000 clones, approximately 83% of them seen just once. The sequencing sample was made of peripheral blood. Every receptor here comes from a human donor in a cohort sampled during active COVID-19.

The chain joins TRBV2 to TRBJ2-6; no firm D call. Germline-derived CDR1 and CDR2 are SNHLY and FYNNEI. The ends were cut back, 7 bases at V and 2 bases at J, with 6 bases in the middle. The CDR3 loop spans 13 amino acids. The CDR3 DNA follows: TGTGCCAGCACTCGCGCTGGGGCCAACGTCCTGACTTTC. Its translation: CASTRAGANVLTF. The variable domain in full, completed from reference TRBV2 and TRBJ2-6, reads EPEVTQTPSHQVTQMGQEVILRCVPISNHLYFYWYRQILGQKVEFLVSFYNNEISEKSEIFDDQFSVERPDGSNFTLKIRSTKLEDSAMYFCASTRAGANVLTFGAGSRLTVL.

The chain carries TRBV5-1 and TRBJ1-4, with D maybe TRBD1 (5 bases). The CDR3 length is 15 residues. Per the germline V gene, CDR1 is SGHRS and CDR2 is YFSETQ. The ends were cut back, 1 base at V and 4 bases at J, with 11 bases in the middle. The CDR3 protein is CASSLTGFGNEKLFF. The CDR3 DNA reads as TGCGCCAGCAGCTTGACAGGCTTTGGTAATGAAAAACTGTTTTTT.

This chain uses TRBV19 with TRBJ2-2; D is undetermined. CDR1 is LNHDA, CDR2 SQIVND, per germline (reference sequence). The CDR3 runs to 14 residues. The V and J ends lost 6 bases and 2 bases respectively, with 10 bases between them. This chain's CDR3 is CASRWSGNTGELFF. The CDR3 bases are TGTGCCAGTAGGTGGAGTGGAAACACCGGGGAGCTGTTTTTT.

The chain has TRBV7-9 and TRBJ1-1; TRBD1 might be the D (5 bases). CDR1 is SEHNR, CDR2 FQNEAQ, per germline (reference sequence). The CDR3 length is 17 residues. Between the trimmed V and J ends, which lost 5 bases and 0 bases, there was a span of 19 bases. CDR3 DNA: TGTGCCAGCAGCCAACCTATTCCAGGGATAATGAACACTGAAGCTTTCTTT. Protein sequence: CASSQPIPGIMNTEAFF.

The V gene is TRBV11-2, the J gene TRBJ1-6; a possible D gene is TRBD1 (5 bases). Germline loops: CDR1 SGHAT, CDR2 FQNNGV. The CDR3 extends over 14 amino acids. The V gene lost 5 bases and the J gene lost 6 bases, with 11 bases spanning the gap. CDR3: CASSRTRANSPLHF. DNA for the CDR3: TGTGCCAGCAGCCGGACAAGGGCTAATTCACCCCTCCACTTT.

The V and J genes are TRBV5-1 and TRBJ2-2, with D tentatively TRBD1 (6 bases). CDR1 is SGHRS, CDR2 YFSETQ, per germline. V dropped 4 bases and J dropped 0 bases, with 13 bases sitting between them. The CDR3 spans 16 residues. As DNA, the CDR3 is TGCGCCAGCAGCCTGGGACAAACCTCGAACACCGGGGAGCTGTTTTTT. It specifies CASSLGQTSNTGELFF.

About this clone itself: This sample includes further DNA sequences coding for the same CDR3. V is TRBV20-1 and J is TRBJ1-1, with D hard to call. In germline, CDR1 is DFQATT, CDR2 SNEGSKA (reference sequence). This CDR3 spans 10 amino acids. The ends were cut back, 5 bases at V and 6 bases at J, with 7 bases in the middle. The CDR3 sequence: CSAGGAEAFF. The CDR3 DNA reads TGCAGTGCTGGCGGGGCTGAAGCTTTCTTT.

This sequence joins TRBV19 and TRBJ1-1; no reliable D call. The CDR3 has 13 residues. Looked up from germline, CDR1 is LNHDA and CDR2 is SQIVND (reference sequence). V was cut by 6 bases and J by 1 base, with 9 bases left in between. CDR3 residues: CASRTTSNTEAFF. Written as DNA, the CDR3 is TGTGCCAGTAGGACTACATCGAACACTGAAGCTTTCTTT.

This chain connects TRBV18 to TRBJ2-1; 10 bases fit TRBD1. CDR3 size: 15 residues. Germline V gives CDR1 KGHSH, CDR2 LQKENI. V was clipped by 6 bases and J by 2 bases; unmatched bases: 4. In DNA form, the CDR3 reads TGTGCCAGCTCCTCGACAGGGGGCCCCTACAATGAGCAGTTCTTC. Its translation is CASSSTGGPYNEQFF.

This clone has just one count. The genes are TRBV15 and TRBJ2-7; TRBD2 matches at 13 bases. The J segment lost 6 bases and the V segment lost 4 bases, leaving 6 bases of the junction unmatched. Per germline, CDR1 LNHNV and CDR2 YYDKDF (reference sequence). The CDR3 runs to 15 residues. Here the CDR3 DNA reads TGTGCCACCAGCAAGACGGGACTAGCGGGATTCGAGCAGTACTTC. As protein: CATSKTGLAGFEQYF.

This clone was seen just once. The CDR3, as DNA: TGTGCTAGTGGTTTGGAGGTAGGGGCAGAGCAGTACTTC. Translated, it gives CASGLEVGAEQYF. The V call is TRBV12-5, the J call TRBJ2-7; D perhaps matches TRBD1 (5 bases). The length of the CDR3 is 13 residues. Trimming took 1 base from V and 7 from J, leaving 11 bases between them. The V gene's germline CDR1 is LGHNT and CDR2 FRNRAP.

The chain is built from TRBV6-6 and TRBJ2-1, with 13 nucleotides matching TRBD2. CDR1 is MNHNY, CDR2 SVGAGI, per germline (reference sequence). V lost 4 bases to trimming and J lost 7 bases; unmatched junction nucleotides: 7. The CDR3 totals 16 residues. The CDR3 is CASSFGLAGVDNEQFF. CDR3 nucleotide sequence: TGTGCCAGCAGTTTTGGACTAGCGGGGGTCGATAATGAGCAGTTCTTC.

This chain uses TRBV5-1 with TRBJ2-5, with 7 bases aligning to TRBD1. Looked up from germline, CDR1 is SGHRS and CDR2 is YFSETQ. V lost 3 bases, J lost 4 bases, and 6 bases stayed unmatched. This CDR3 is 14 amino acids long. The chain's CDR3 is CASSSMTGRETQYF. CDR3 nucleotide sequence: TGCGCCAGCAGCTCAATGACAGGGCGAGAGACCCAGTACTTC.

This chain links TRBV3-1 (or the pseudogene TRBV3-2) with TRBJ2-2, with 7 bases fitting TRBD2. Per the germline V gene, CDR1 is LGHDT and CDR2 is YNNKEL (reference sequence). J gave up 5 bases and V 0 bases, and 9 bases lay outside the gene matches. The CDR3 runs to 17 residues. The CDR3 nucleotides are TGTGCCAGCAGCCAAGACTTGCTAGCGGAGCGGACCGGGGAGCTGTTTTTT. Protein: CASSQDLLAERTGELFF.

The DNA for the CDR3 is TGTGCCAGTAGTATAGATCTAGCGGGAGCCTACAATGAGCAGTTCTTC. The encoded protein is CASSIDLAGAYNEQFF. This chain links TRBV19 with TRBJ2-1; TRBD2 agrees at 10 bases. The CDR3 covers 16 residues. The V gene's germline CDR1 is LNHDA and CDR2 SQIVND (reference sequence). J gave up 2 bases and V 0 bases, and 1 base lay outside the gene matches.

The chain employs TRBV19 and TRBJ1-5; possibly TRBD1 for D (5 bases). Trimming shortened V by 6 bases and J by 3 bases, and 12 bases separated the two germline ends. Germline assignment: CDR1 LNHDA and CDR2 SQIVND (reference sequence). This CDR3 spans 14 amino acids. The CDR3 spells CASSPRDFNQPQHF. CDR3 DNA sequence: TGTGCCAGTAGCCCGCGGGACTTCAATCAGCCCCAGCATTTT.

The CDR3 loop reads CASSDRGFQQETQYF. Written as DNA, the CDR3 is TGTGCCAGCAGTGATCGGGGATTTCAACAAGAGACCCAGTACTTC. This chain links TRBV27 with TRBJ2-5, with D maybe TRBD2 (5 bases). In germline, CDR1 is MNHEY, CDR2 SMNVEV (reference sequence). The CDR3 has 15 residues. V was cut by 5 bases and J by 2 bases, with 15 bases left in between.

CDR3 bases: TGTGCCAGCAGCGGGACAGGGGACTATGGCTACACCTTC. Residues: CASSGTGDYGYTF. The chain has TRBV5-4 and TRBJ1-2, with 10 positions matching TRBD1. Looked up from germline, CDR1 is SGHNT and CDR2 is YYREEE (reference sequence). After removal of 4 bases from V and 3 bases from J, the junction contained 0 bases not matched to a gene. This CDR3 comprises 13 residues.

The CDR3 protein is CASSRRQGAAENTEAFF. For the CDR3, the DNA is TGTGCCAGCAGTCGACGACAGGGGGCAGCGGAAAACACTGAAGCTTTCTTT. The rearrangement links TRBV6-6 to TRBJ1-1, with 10 bases lining up with TRBD1. Trimming took 5 bases from V and 2 from J; bases not matched to a gene: 11. This CDR3 contains 17 residues. CDR1 is MNHNY and CDR2 is SVGAGI in the germline V gene (reference sequence).

This clone was counted once. V gene TRBV3-1 (or the pseudogene TRBV3-2) combines with J gene TRBJ1-6, with D uncertain. With 1 base removed from V and 5 bases from J, the gap between germline ends came to 6 bases. CDR1 is LGHDT, CDR2 YNNKEL, per germline (reference sequence). CDR3 size: 14 residues. The CDR3 sequence: CASSQGQDNSPLHF. The CDR3 region has the DNA TGTGCCAGCAGCCAAGGGCAAGATAATTCACCCCTCCACTTT.

This clone was counted a single time. The chain joins TRBV6-5 to TRBJ2-1, with D possibly being TRBD1 (5 bases). The germline gives CDR1 MNHEY, CDR2 SVGAGI. This CDR3 has 13 residues. V was clipped by 0 bases and J by 12 bases, with 12 bases between them. CDR3: CASSYSRVDRQFF. The CDR3 bases are TGTGCCAGCAGTTACTCCAGGGTCGATCGGCAGTTCTTC.

The CDR3 sequence: CASSLVSSGRDEQYF. The CDR3 region has the DNA TGTGCCAGCAGCTTGGTGTCTAGCGGGAGAGACGAGCAGTACTTC. This chain links TRBV5-6 with TRBJ2-7, with 10 bases identical to TRBD2. V trimming: 0 bases; J trimming: 5 bases; junction bases outside the gene matches: 5. The CDR3 consists of 15 residues. In germline, CDR1 is SGHDT, CDR2 YYEEEE.

The count of this clone is one. This chain connects TRBV10-3 to TRBJ2-7; 9 bases are a match to TRBD2. Germline CDR1 is ENHRY and CDR2 is SYGVKD. This CDR3 is 15 amino acids long. With V trimmed by 4 bases and J by 4 bases, 8 bases remained unmatched. CDR3 residues: CAISGGTSRNYEQYF. The CDR3 DNA reads as TGTGCCATCAGTGGCGGGACTAGCCGGAATTACGAGCAGTACTTC.

The chain combines TRBV9 with TRBJ2-1, with 8 bases lining up with TRBD2. CDR3 length equals 15 residues. Germline V gene data show CDR1 as SGDLS and CDR2 as YYNGEE. Losses at the gene ends were 0 bases for V and 3 bases for J; bases not matched to a gene: 2. Written as DNA, the CDR3 is TGTGCCAGCAGCGTAGGCGGGGGGAGCTACAATGAGCAGTTCTTC. Residues: CASSVGGGSYNEQFF.

Only one count was recorded for this clone. The J gene is TRBJ2-5, the V gene TRBV5-1; 11 bases are shared with TRBD1. After removal of 0 bases from V and 5 bases from J, the junction contained 9 bases not matched to a gene. From germline, CDR1 is SGHRS and CDR2 YFSETQ. The CDR3 extends over 17 amino acids. In nucleotides, the CDR3 is TGCGCCAGCAGCTTGGCCCTCAGGACAGGGGGCGGGGAGACCCAGTACTTC. Its translation is CASSLALRTGGGETQYF.

The chain carries TRBV6-2 or TRBV6-3 and TRBJ2-5; 10 nucleotides align to TRBD2. The trim removed 4 bases at V and 4 bases at J, leaving 6 bases unmatched. CDR3 length equals 15 residues. CDR1 and CDR2 from the germline V gene are MNHEY and SVGEGT. The CDR3 region has the DNA TGTGCCAGCAGTTTCCCCCTAGCGGGGGCAGAGACCCAGTACTTC. Amino acid sequence: CASSFPLAGAETQYF.